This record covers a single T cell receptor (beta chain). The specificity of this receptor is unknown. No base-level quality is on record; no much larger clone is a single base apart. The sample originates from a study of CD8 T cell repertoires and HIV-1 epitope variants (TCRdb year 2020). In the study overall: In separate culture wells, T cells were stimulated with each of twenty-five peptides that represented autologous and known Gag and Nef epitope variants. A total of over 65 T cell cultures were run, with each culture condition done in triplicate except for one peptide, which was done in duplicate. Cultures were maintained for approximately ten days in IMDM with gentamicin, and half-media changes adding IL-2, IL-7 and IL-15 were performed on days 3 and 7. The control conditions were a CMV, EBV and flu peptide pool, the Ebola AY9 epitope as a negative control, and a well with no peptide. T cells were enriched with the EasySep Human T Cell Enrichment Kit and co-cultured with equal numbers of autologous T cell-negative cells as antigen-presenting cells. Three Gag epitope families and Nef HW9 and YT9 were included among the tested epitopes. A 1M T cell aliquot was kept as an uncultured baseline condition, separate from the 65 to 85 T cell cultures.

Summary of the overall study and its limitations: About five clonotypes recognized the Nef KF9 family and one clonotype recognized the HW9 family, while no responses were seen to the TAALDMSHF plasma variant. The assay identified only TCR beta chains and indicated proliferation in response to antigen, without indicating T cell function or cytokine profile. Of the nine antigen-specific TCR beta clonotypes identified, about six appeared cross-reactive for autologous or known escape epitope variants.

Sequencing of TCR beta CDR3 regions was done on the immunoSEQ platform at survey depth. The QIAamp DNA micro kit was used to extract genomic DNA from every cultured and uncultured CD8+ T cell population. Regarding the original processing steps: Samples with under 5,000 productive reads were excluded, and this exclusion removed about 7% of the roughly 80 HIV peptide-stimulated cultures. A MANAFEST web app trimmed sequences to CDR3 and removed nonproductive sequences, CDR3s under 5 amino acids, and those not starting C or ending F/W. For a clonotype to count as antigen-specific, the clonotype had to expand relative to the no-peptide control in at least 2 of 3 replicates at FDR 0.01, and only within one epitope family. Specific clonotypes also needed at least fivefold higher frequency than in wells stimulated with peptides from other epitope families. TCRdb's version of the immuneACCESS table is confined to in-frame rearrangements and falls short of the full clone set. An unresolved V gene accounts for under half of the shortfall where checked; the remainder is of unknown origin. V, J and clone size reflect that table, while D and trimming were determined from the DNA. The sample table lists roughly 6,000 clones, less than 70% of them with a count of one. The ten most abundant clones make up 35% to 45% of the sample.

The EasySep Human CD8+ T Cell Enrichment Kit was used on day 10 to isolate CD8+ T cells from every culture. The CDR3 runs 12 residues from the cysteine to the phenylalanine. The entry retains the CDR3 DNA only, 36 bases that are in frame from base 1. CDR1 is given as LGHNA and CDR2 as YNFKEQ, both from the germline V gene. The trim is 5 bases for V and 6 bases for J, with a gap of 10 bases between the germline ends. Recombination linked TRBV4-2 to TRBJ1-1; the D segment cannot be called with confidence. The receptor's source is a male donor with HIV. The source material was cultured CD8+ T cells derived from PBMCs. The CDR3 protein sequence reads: CASSLGYSEAFF. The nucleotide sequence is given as TGTGCCAGCAGCTTGGGGTACTCTGAAGCTTTCTTT.